A selection of T cell receptor beta chains follows, all from one sample in a study of T-cell reconstitution after alpha-beta-depleted transplantation in children. TCRdb independently ran MiXCR on the PCR reads; one entry per CDR3 protein. The sample lists under 250,000 distinct CDR3 sequences; 20% to 30% were seen once. The sequences come from PBMCs, mostly from graft donor cells, collected 360 days after TCRalphabeta/CD19-depleted stem cell transplant. These receptors were taken from a female patient aged 2-9 years who had a stem cell transplant for congenital amegakaryocytic thrombocytopenia, so the T cells may come from the graft donor. Both conserved end residues are part of each CDR3. A D gene is named only where the DNA matches it firmly. Where a row states a size, it is once, few, many or the class of an expanded clone; other rows omit it.

J: TRBJ2-1
V: TRBV7-8
D: TRBD2
size: few
DNA: TGTGCCAGCAGCCTTCGGGTTAGCGGGACACCCTACAATGAGCAGTTCTTC
CDR3: CASSLRVSGTPYNEQFF

J: TRBJ2-3
V: TRBV27
D: NA
size: few
DNA: TGTGCCAGCAGTTTGGTCAGCCCCACAGATACGCAGTATTTT
CDR3: CASSLVSPTDTQYF

J: TRBJ2-3
V: TRBV20-1
D: NA
size: few
DNA: TGCAGTGCTAGGCCGGCATGGGCCCCCGAACCAGATACGCAGTATTTT
CDR3: CSARPAWAPEPDTQYF

J: TRBJ2-1
V: TRBV4-2
D: NA
size: NA
DNA: TGTGCCAGCAGCCAAGGTCTAGGGTACAATGAGCAGTTCTTC
CDR3: CASSQGLGYNEQFF

J: TRBJ2-4
V: TRBV6-5
D: NA
size: few
DNA: TGTGCCAGCAGTCACTGGGCGGGGGCCATCAAAAACATTCAGTACTTC
CDR3: CASSHWAGAIKNIQYF

J: TRBJ2-7
V: TRBV12-3/TRBV12-4
D: TRBD2
size: few
DNA: TGTGCCAGCAGACATAGCCTAGCGGGAGCTGCCGAGCAGTACTTC
CDR3: CASRHSLAGAAEQYF

J: TRBJ2-7
V: TRBV15
D: NA
size: few
DNA: TGTGCCACCAGCCCAAGGGTCTCCTTCTCCTACGAGCAGTACTTC
CDR3: CATSPRVSFSYEQYF

J: TRBJ2-2
V: TRBV28
D: NA
size: NA
DNA: TGTGCCAGCAGTTCGGGGACAACGAACACCGGGGAGCTGTTTTTT
CDR3: CASSSGTTNTGELFF

J: TRBJ2-2
V: TRBV12-3/TRBV12-4
D: NA
size: NA
DNA: TGTGCCAGCAGTTTTGCGGGACTTCGGAAAGTAGACACCGGGGAGCTGTTTTTT
CDR3: CASSFAGLRKVDTGELFF

J: TRBJ2-5
V: TRBV28
D: NA
size: few
DNA: TGTGCCACCACCTCGGAGACCCAGTACTTC
CDR3: CATTSETQYF

J: TRBJ1-2
V: TRBV12-3/TRBV12-4
D: NA
size: NA
DNA: TGTGCCAGCAGTTTAGTGGGCAGCTATGGCTACACCTTC
CDR3: CASSLVGSYGYTF

J: TRBJ2-1
V: TRBV6-2/TRBV6-3
D: TRBD2
size: few
DNA: TGTGCCAGCACCATCGGAGCGGGAGCGGACAATGAGCAGTTCTTC
CDR3: CASTIGAGADNEQFF

J: TRBJ1-1
V: TRBV30
D: NA
size: many
DNA: TGTGCCTGGAAGAACACTGAAGCTTTCTTT
CDR3: CAWKNTEAFF

J: TRBJ1-1
V: TRBV13
D: NA
size: NA
DNA: TGTGCCAGCATCCAAATGGGAGAATTGAACACTGAAGCTTTCTTT
CDR3: CASIQMGELNTEAFF

J: TRBJ2-2
V: TRBV7-3
D: TRBD1
size: few
DNA: TGTGCCAGCAGCCAGCAGGGGGCTTCGAACACCGGGGAGCTGTTTTTT
CDR3: CASSQQGASNTGELFF

J: TRBJ1-3
V: TRBV5-1
D: TRBD1
size: NA
DNA: TGCGCCAGCAGCAAGGGACAGCAACCTGGAAACACCATATATTTT
CDR3: CASSKGQQPGNTIYF

J: TRBJ1-1
V: TRBV7-9
D: NA
size: NA
DNA: TGTGCCAGCAGAGAGTTGGCCCTCGACACTGAAGCTTTCTTT
CDR3: CASRELALDTEAFF

J: TRBJ1-4
V: TRBV5-5
D: NA
size: few
DNA: TGTGCCAGCAGCTTGGGGTGGGGAGGAATCGAAAAACTGTTTTTT
CDR3: CASSLGWGGIEKLFF

J: TRBJ1-5
V: TRBV7-8
D: NA
size: few
DNA: TGTGCCTCCTCAGGGGGCAATCAGCCCCAGCATTTT
CDR3: CASSGGNQPQHF

J: TRBJ2-5
V: TRBV10-3
D: TRBD1
size: NA
DNA: TGTGCCACCGGACAGGGGGGACGAGGGAGGCAAGAGACCCAGTACTTC
CDR3: CATGQGGRGRQETQYF

J: TRBJ2-7
V: TRBV12-3/TRBV12-4
D: TRBD1
size: NA
DNA: TGTGCCAGCTCGGGACAGGCTTACCACGAGCAGTACTTC
CDR3: CASSGQAYHEQYF

J: TRBJ2-3
V: TRBV24-1
D: NA
size: NA
DNA: TGTGCCACCAGTGACAGGCTAAAGAGCACAGATACGCAGTATTTT
CDR3: CATSDRLKSTDTQYF

J: TRBJ1-3
V: TRBV6-1
D: NA
size: many
DNA: TGTGCCAGCAGTCTCGGACTCACTGGAAACACCATATATTTT
CDR3: CASSLGLTGNTIYF

J: TRBJ2-3
V: TRBV5-1
D: NA
size: many
DNA: TGCGCCAGCAGCTTGGAGACCCCCCACACAGATACGCAGTATTTT
CDR3: CASSLETPHTDTQYF

J: TRBJ2-7
V: TRBV27
D: TRBD2
size: NA
DNA: TGTGCCAGCAGCCTGACGCCGGGACTAGCATCCTACGAGCAGTACTTC
CDR3: CASSLTPGLASYEQYF

J: TRBJ2-1
V: TRBV5-1
D: NA
size: NA
DNA: TGCGCCAGCAGCCTTGGCATAACAACGAGCTCCTACAATGAGCAGTTCTTC
CDR3: CASSLGITTSSYNEQFF

J: TRBJ2-7
V: TRBV6-1
D: NA
size: NA
DNA: TGTGCCAGCAGCCAGGGTGGTCTTCTCGAGTACGAGCAGTACTTC
CDR3: CASSQGGLLEYEQYF

J: TRBJ2-3
V: TRBV5-1
D: NA
size: NA
DNA: TGCGCCAGCAGCTCCCTAGTGGATACGCAGTATTTT
CDR3: CASSSLVDTQYF